This T cell receptor (beta chain) originates from a study of CD8 T cells in Susac syndrome. CDR3 size: 16 residues. CDR1 and CDR2 (germline): DFQATT, SNEGSKA (reference sequence). V was pared by 7 bases and J by 5 bases, with 26 bases between. RNA in amounts of roughly 0.5 to 1 ug was reverse transcribed with random hexamers. TCR beta CDR3 was amplified by immunoSEQ covering 54 Vbeta and 13 Jbeta. TCRdb re-called the immunoSEQ multiplex PCR reads with MiXCR, one entry per CDR3 protein. The data contain 150,000 to 200,000 distinct CDR3 sequences, approximately 93% of them singletons. The multiple sclerosis controls were treatment-naive patients affected by stable or active relapsing-remitting disease. FACS was used to enrich TEMRA cells, whereas the CD8+ and CD4+ T cells were obtained by negative isolation.

The TCR sequence derives from a human donor with multiple sclerosis. This chain joins TRBV20-1 and TRBJ2-5; TRBD1 is a possible D gene (6 bases). The sequenced sample was CD4+ T cells from PBMCs. The CDR3 is CSVSRGPDRLGETQYF. DNA of the CDR3: TGCAGTGTTTCCAGGGGTCCGGACAGACTCGGGGAGACCCAGTACTTC.